One sample yielded the 30 T cell receptor beta chains listed below, sequenced in a study of blood T cell repertoires in COVID-19. Using immunoSEQ multiplex PCR, the repertoire was profiled, and TCRdb retains in-frame clones only, with some absent. The data show around 77,000 clones, about 83% seen once. The sequencing input was peripheral blood. These receptors all stem from a young man with COVID-19, enrolled during active disease.

V is TRBV6-7 and J is TRBJ1-2; 11 nucleotides match TRBD1. TRBV6-7 is treated as an ORF (open reading frame) with a function not yet certain. This CDR3 has 14 amino acids. J lost 5 bases, V lost 5 bases, and 4 bases had no gene match. The CDR3 is CASSRGQGAYGYTF. CDR3 DNA sequence: TGTGCCAGCAGTCGTGGACAGGGGGCATATGGCTACACCTTC.

The V call is TRBV25-1, the J call TRBJ2-2, with 7 bases aligning to TRBD1. The length of the CDR3 is 15 residues. CDR1 MGHDK and CDR2 SYGVNS come from the germline V gene. J was trimmed by 3 bases and V by 6 bases; bases with no gene match: 7. Here the CDR3 reads CASSQGDTDTGELFF. The CDR3 DNA reads as TGTGCCAGCAGCCAGGGGGATACGGACACCGGGGAGCTGTTTTTT.

The CDR3 DNA is TGTGCCAGCAGCGCAAACAGGGGATTAATGAACACTGAAGCTTTCTTT. Translated, it gives CASSANRGLMNTEAFF. This sequence joins TRBV11-2 and TRBJ1-1; TRBD1 aligns across 7 bases. Per the germline V gene, CDR1 is SGHAT and CDR2 is FQNNGV. The ends lost 5 bases at V and 0 bases at J; junction bases unmatched: 9. This CDR3 region has 16 residues.

V is TRBV5-6 and J is TRBJ1-2; 10 bases align to TRBD1. V was pared by 4 bases and J by 5 bases, with 17 bases of the junction left unmatched. This CDR3 spans 18 amino acids. CDR1 is SGHDT and CDR2 is YYEEEE in the germline V gene. CDR3 DNA sequence: TGTGCCAGCAGCCCCAGGGACAGGGGTTCAACATTGAGGTATGGCTACACCTTC. This codes for CASSPRDRGSTLRYGYTF. Full variable domain (remainder filled in from reference TRBV5-6 and TRBJ1-2): DAGVTQSPTHLIKTRGQQVTLRCSPKSGHDTVSWYQQALGQGPQFIFQYYEEEERQRGNFPDRFSGHQFPNYSSELNVNALLLGDSALYLCASSPRDRGSTLRYGYTFGSGTRLTVV.

The V call is TRBV29-1, the J call TRBJ2-2; a weak D match, TRBD1 (6 bases). V was shortened by 4 bases and J by 6 bases, with 15 bases between the two germline ends. CDR3 length: 14 amino acids. The V gene's germline CDR1 is SQVTM and CDR2 ANQGSEA. The CDR3 DNA is TGCAGCGTTGCCGTACAGGGTAGTTCCGGGGAGCTGTTTTTT. Protein sequence: CSVAVQGSSGELFF.

The chain couples TRBV23-1 to TRBJ2-2; 10 nucleotides agree with TRBD1. TRBV23-1 is an ORF; its function is uncertain. The CDR3 is 17 amino acids. V trimming: 4 bases; J trimming: 3 bases; junction bases outside the gene matches: 8. This chain's CDR3 is CASSLDRGPDYTGELFF. CDR3 DNA: TGCGCCAGCAGTCTTGACAGGGGGCCAGATTACACCGGGGAGCTGTTTTTT.

The V gene is TRBV10-1, the J gene TRBJ2-3; D gene uncertain. The CDR3 spans 13 residues. Germline V lookup: CDR1 WNHNN, CDR2 SYGVQD (reference sequence). The V gene lost 6 bases and the J gene lost 6 bases, with 13 bases spanning the gap. The CDR3: CASSSNPFDTQYF. The CDR3 region has the DNA TGCGCCAGCAGCTCTAATCCTTTCGATACGCAGTATTTT.

V is TRBV4-3 and J is TRBJ2-2; D may be TRBD1 (5 bases). Germline loops: CDR1 LGHNA, CDR2 YSLEER. The V gene lost 6 bases and the J gene lost 10 bases, with 15 bases spanning the gap. This CDR3 has 13 amino acids. The CDR3 loop is CASSPNRLTELFF. As DNA, the CDR3 is TGCGCCAGCAGTCCCAACAGGCTAACGGAGCTGTTTTTT.

The CDR3, as DNA: TGCGCCAGCACAGGGTCCGATAGAGGCAATCAGCCCCAGCATTTT. Its protein product is CASTGSDRGNQPQHF. J is TRBJ1-5 and V is TRBV10-2; D is perhaps TRBD1 (5 bases). The CDR3 has 15 residues. Germline loops: CDR1 WSHSY, CDR2 SAAADI. V lost 7 bases and J 2 bases, leaving 15 bases between the germline ends.

This clone was detected once. The chain combines TRBV9 with TRBJ2-3, with TRBD2 matching 7 bases. Trimming took 0 bases from V and 1 from J; bases not matched to a gene: 2. The CDR3 has 15 amino acids. The germline V gene encodes CDR1 SGDLS and CDR2 YYNGEE. The CDR3 region has the DNA TGTGCCAGCAGCGTAGCGGGAGGACGCACAGATACGCAGTATTTT. Translating gives CASSVAGGRTDTQYF.

The chain is built from TRBV11-3 and TRBJ2-1; D not resolved. Germline V gene data show CDR1 as SGHNT and CDR2 as YENEEA. The V and J ends lost 2 bases and 0 bases respectively, with 11 bases between them. The CDR3 loop spans 16 amino acids. CDR3 sequence reads: CASSLSRVSSYNEQFF. The CDR3 bases are TGTGCCAGCAGCTTAAGCCGAGTGAGCTCCTACAATGAGCAGTTCTTC.

The rearrangement joins TRBV11-3 to TRBJ2-3; 8 bases line up with TRBD2. Germline CDR1 and CDR2: SGHNT and YENEEA. This CDR3 spans 18 amino acids. Trimming removed 4 bases from V and 0 bases from J; junction bases left unmatched: 12. CDR3 in DNA: TGTGCCAGCAGCTCCGGGACTAGGTTCCGCCTAAGCACAGATACGCAGTATTTT. As protein: CASSSGTRFRLSTDTQYF.

This chain uses TRBV10-2 with TRBJ2-3; 12 bases agree with TRBD2. This CDR3 is built from 17 residues. Germline assignment: CDR1 WSHSY and CDR2 SAAADI. J was trimmed by 4 bases and V by 0 bases; bases with no gene match: 5. CDR3 nucleotides: TGCGCCAGCAGTGAGTCGATGGCTAGCGGGAGGGCAGATACGCAGTATTTT. Its translation is CASSESMASGRADTQYF.

The chain has TRBV29-1 and TRBJ2-3, with D possibly TRBD1 on 6 matching bases. The V gene's germline CDR1 is SQVTM and CDR2 ANQGSEA. The CDR3 is made up of 14 amino acids. Trimming took 4 bases from V and 2 from J, leaving 13 bases between them. The CDR3 DNA sequence: TGCAGCGTTGCCAGGGGCGACCCCACAGATACGCAGTATTTT. Residues: CSVARGDPTDTQYF.

V and J are TRBV9 and TRBJ2-1; 14 bases align to TRBD2. Trimming took 4 bases from V and 8 from J; bases not matched to a gene: 8. This CDR3 region has 16 residues. CDR1 and CDR2 (germline): SGDLS, YYNGEE. The DNA of the CDR3 is TGTGCCAGCAGCACCCTTGGGACTAGCGGGAGATATGAGCAGTTCTTC. Protein sequence: CASSTLGTSGRYEQFF.

The V gene is TRBV28, the J gene TRBJ1-5, with TRBD1 matching 7 bases. The germline CDR1 and CDR2 sequences are MDHEN and SYDVKM. The CDR3 totals 15 residues. The V segment lost 4 bases and the J segment 4 bases; nucleotides outside the gene matches: 7. CDR3 in amino acids: CASSSDRQGNQPQHF. The DNA of the CDR3 is TGTGCCAGCAGTTCGGACAGGCAGGGAAATCAGCCCCAGCATTTT. Complete variable domain (other parts from reference TRBV28 and TRBJ1-5): DVKVTQSSRYLVKRTGEKVFLECVQDMDHENMFWYRQDPGLGLRLIYFSYDVKMKEKGDIPEGYSVSREKKERFSLILESASTNQTSMYLCASSSDRQGNQPQHFGDGTRLSIL.

This chain links TRBV18 with TRBJ2-7, with D perhaps matching TRBD2 (6 bases). This CDR3 comprises 16 residues. Per germline, CDR1 KGHSH and CDR2 LQKENI. Trimming shortened V by 3 bases and J by 0 bases, and 15 bases separated the two germline ends. CDR3 sequence reads: CASSPFQDGSSYEQYF. The CDR3, as DNA: TGTGCCAGCTCACCTTTCCAAGACGGGAGCTCCTACGAGCAGTACTTC.

This chain joins TRBV1 and TRBJ1-2; the table's D gene call, TRBD1, was not cross checked with the DNA. TRBV1 is designated a pseudogene. The CDR3 totals 23 residues. The CDR3 loop is CTSSQDLRQALTGGPSKNYGYTF. The DNA of the CDR3 is TGCACCAGCAGCCAAGATCTCCGGCAGGCCCTAACTGGGGGCCCCTCAAAAAACTATGGCTACACCTTC.

The chain employs TRBV11-2 and TRBJ1-1; D gene uncertain. Germline V gene sequence: CDR1 SGHAT, CDR2 FQNNGV. The CDR3 has 13 amino acids. V lost 1 base, J lost 4 bases, and 7 bases lay in between. This CDR3 reads CASSLVGRTEAFF. CDR3 DNA sequence: TGTGCCAGCAGCTTAGTTGGGCGCACTGAAGCTTTCTTT.

This chain uses TRBV4-2 with TRBJ2-1, with D possibly matching TRBD2 (7 bases). Germline CDR1 is LGHNA and CDR2 is YNFKEQ. The CDR3 totals 17 residues. The V end was cut by 0 bases, the J end by 6 bases, with 18 bases between. CDR3 protein: CASSQDSRGRGGNEQFF. The DNA of the CDR3 is TGTGCCAGCAGCCAAGATAGCCGAGGGAGGGGGGGCAATGAGCAGTTCTTC.

This clone was detected a few times. The chain carries TRBV6-5 and TRBJ1-2, with 10 positions matching TRBD1. CDR3 length equals 15 residues. After removal of 6 bases from V and 8 bases from J, the junction contained 12 bases not matched to a gene. Germline assignment: CDR1 MNHEY and CDR2 SVGAGI. DNA of the CDR3: TGTGCCAGCAGGCGAGCCCCCGGGACAGGGGAAGGCTACACCTTC. Its translation is CASRRAPGTGEGYTF.

The gene calls are TRBV18 and TRBJ1-2, with D maybe TRBD1 (5 bases). Germline-derived CDR1 and CDR2 are KGHSH and LQKENI. The CDR3 loop spans 14 amino acids. Trimming took off 2 bases at V and 2 bases at J, with 9 bases between the two ends. CDR3 sequence reads: CASSPVKGNYGYTF. In nucleotides, the CDR3 is TGTGCCAGCTCACCAGTGAAGGGGAACTATGGCTACACCTTC. The whole variable domain, filled in from reference TRBV18 and TRBJ1-2, reads NAGVMQNPRHLVRRRGQEARLRCSPMKGHSHVYWYRQLPEEGLKFMVYLQKENIIDESGMPKERFSAEFPKEGPSILRIQQVVRGDSAAYFCASSPVKGNYGYTFGSGTRLTVV.

The rearrangement links TRBV27 to TRBJ1-2; D remains ambiguous. The CDR3 length is 12 residues. Germline V CDR1 and CDR2: MNHEY, SMNVEV (reference sequence). The V gene lost 3 bases and the J gene lost 4 bases, with 6 bases spanning the gap. This CDR3 reads CASSFEGYGYTF. DNA of the CDR3: TGTGCCAGCAGTTTTGAGGGCTATGGCTACACCTTC.

The chain recombines TRBV13 with TRBJ2-1; 8 nucleotides align to TRBD1. Germline V gives CDR1 PRHDT, CDR2 FYEKMQ (reference sequence). Trimming cost V 2 bases and J 3 bases; bases outside gene matches: 6. The CDR3 length is 16 residues. The CDR3 DNA reads as TGTGCCAGCAGCTTAAGTACAGGGGGTTACTACAATGAGCAGTTCTTC. Amino acids: CASSLSTGGYYNEQFF.

A few counts support this clone. The chain uses TRBV5-6 and TRBJ1-4; maybe TRBD1 (6 bases). The CDR3 covers 15 residues. CDR1 SGHDT and CDR2 YYEEEE come from the germline V gene. V lost 0 bases and J lost 8, with 14 bases in between. The CDR3 sequence: CASSLARGAGEKLFF. CDR3 coding DNA: TGTGCCAGCAGCTTGGCACGGGGGGCCGGGGAAAAACTGTTTTTT.

This rearrangement joins TRBV5-1 to TRBJ1-1, with 10 bases that match TRBD1. Germline V gene sequence: CDR1 SGHRS, CDR2 YFSETQ. The CDR3 runs 16 residues. V lost 4 bases, J lost 1 base, and 7 bases stayed unmatched. The CDR3 DNA reads as TGCGCCAGCAGCCCGCGGGGACAGGGGTGGAACACTGAAGCTTTCTTT. Its protein is CASSPRGQGWNTEAFF.

This chain's CDR3 is CASSRQGPDTDTQYF. The DNA of the CDR3 is TGTGCCAGCAGCCGCCAGGGGCCTGACACAGATACGCAGTATTTT. The chain links TRBV7-9 to TRBJ2-3, with D possibly being TRBD1 (6 bases). The CDR3 length is 15 residues. In germline, CDR1 is SEHNR, CDR2 FQNEAQ (reference sequence). Deletions cut 5 bases from V and 2 bases from J, with 14 bases between.

The chain recombines TRBV27 with TRBJ2-2, with TRBD2 matching 13 bases. The CDR3 runs 16 residues. Germline V gene lookup returns CDR1 MNHEY and CDR2 SMNVEV (reference sequence). Trimming took 5 bases from V and 5 from J; bases not matched to a gene: 5. CDR3 sequence (DNA): TGTGCCAGCAGTGCCCGGACTAGCGGGAGAACCGGGGAGCTGTTTTTT. Encoded protein: CASSARTSGRTGELFF.

A single count supports this clone. The chain is built from TRBV28 and TRBJ1-4; 7 positions match TRBD1. This CDR3 spans 16 amino acids. Germline V CDR1 and CDR2: MDHEN, SYDVKM. J was trimmed by 0 bases and V by 5 bases; bases with no gene match: 6. The CDR3 nucleotides read TGTGCCAGCAGTGGGACAGTCGGAGCAACTAATGAAAAACTGTTTTTT. This gives the protein CASSGTVGATNEKLFF.

This chain links TRBV28 with TRBJ1-5; TRBD1 aligns across 8 bases. The CDR3 is 17 residues long. CDR1 is MDHEN and CDR2 is SYDVKM in the germline V gene. The V segment lost 6 bases and the J segment 0 bases; nucleotides outside the gene matches: 10. CDR3 region: CASSQTGTGLSNQPQHF. In DNA form, the CDR3 reads TGTGCCAGCAGCCAAACCGGGACAGGCCTTAGCAATCAGCCCCAGCATTTT.